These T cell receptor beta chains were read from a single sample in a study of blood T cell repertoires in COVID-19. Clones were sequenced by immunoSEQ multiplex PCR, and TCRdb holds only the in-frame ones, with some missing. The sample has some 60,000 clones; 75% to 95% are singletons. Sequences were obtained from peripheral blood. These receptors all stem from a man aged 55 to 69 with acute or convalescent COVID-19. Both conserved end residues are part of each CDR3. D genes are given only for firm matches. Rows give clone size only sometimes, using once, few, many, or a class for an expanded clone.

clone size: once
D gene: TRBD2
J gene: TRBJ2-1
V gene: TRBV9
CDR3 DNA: TGTGCCAGCAGCGTAGGTAGCGGGAGTAGTGAGCAGTTCTTC
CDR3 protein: CASSVGSGSSEQFF

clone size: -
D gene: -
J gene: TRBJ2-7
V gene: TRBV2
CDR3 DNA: TGTGCCAGCAGTGACTCCAGGATTACCTACGAGCAGTACTTC
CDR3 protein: CASSDSRITYEQYF

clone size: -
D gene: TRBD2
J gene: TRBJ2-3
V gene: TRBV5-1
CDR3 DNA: TGCGCCAGCAGCCCCGGACTAGCGGGATCAGATACGCAGTATTTT
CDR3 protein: CASSPGLAGSDTQYF

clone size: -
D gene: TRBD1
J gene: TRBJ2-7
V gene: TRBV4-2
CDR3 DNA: TGTGCCAGCAGCCAAGCGGGACAGGTTACCTACGAGCAGTACTTC
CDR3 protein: CASSQAGQVTYEQYF

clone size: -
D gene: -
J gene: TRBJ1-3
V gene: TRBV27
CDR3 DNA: TGTGCCAGCAGACCCACAGGCCGAAGGGGGAACACCATATATTTT
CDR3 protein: CASRPTGRRGNTIYF

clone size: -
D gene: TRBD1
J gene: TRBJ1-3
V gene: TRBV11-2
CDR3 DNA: TGTGCCAGCAGCCTAGACAGGGCGCGGGGAAACACCATATATTTT
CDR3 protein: CASSLDRARGNTIYF

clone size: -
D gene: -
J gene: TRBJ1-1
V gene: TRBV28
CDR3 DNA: TGTGCCAGCAGTTTATGGGGAGGCGGGGTTATGAACACTGAAGCTTTCTTT
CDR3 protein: CASSLWGGGVMNTEAFF

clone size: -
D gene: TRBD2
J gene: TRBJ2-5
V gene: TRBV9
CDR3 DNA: TGTGCCAGCAGCCCCGGGAGTAGCGGGAGGGCCCGGGAGACCCAGTACTTC
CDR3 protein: CASSPGSSGRARETQYF

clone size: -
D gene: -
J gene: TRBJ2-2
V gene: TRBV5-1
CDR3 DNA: TGCGCCAGCAGCCAACAGGGCCCCGTCGGGGAGCTGTTTTTT
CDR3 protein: CASSQQGPVGELFF

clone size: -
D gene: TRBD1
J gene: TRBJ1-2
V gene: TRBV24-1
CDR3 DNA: TGTGCCACCAGTGACTTCAAACCGGGACAGGGTATACTAGGCTACACCTTC
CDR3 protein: CATSDFKPGQGILGYTF

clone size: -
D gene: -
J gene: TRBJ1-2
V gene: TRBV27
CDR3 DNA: TGTGCCAGCAGCCCTAACCCAGGGGTGGGTGGCTACACCTTC
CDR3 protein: CASSPNPGVGGYTF

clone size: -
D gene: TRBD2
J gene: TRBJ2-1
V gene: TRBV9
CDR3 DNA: TGTGCCAGCAGCGTCCCCGGCGGGGGTTCCTACAATGAGCAGTTCTTC
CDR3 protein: CASSVPGGGSYNEQFF